This T cell receptor (beta chain) was documented in a study of T cell clones after liver transplantation. Overall study: Tolerance: complete withdrawal held at least one year, liver enzymes staying within twice normal.

Using immunoSEQ multiplex PCR, the repertoire was profiled, and TCRdb retains in-frame clones only, with some absent. Found here are about 120,000 clones, roughly nine tenths of them singletons; the top ten hold 0.83%. A remark on this clone: Its target is not known.

General study points: In most of the 8 subjects, circulating graft-donor-reactive CD4 TCRbeta sequences fell significantly after transplant.

Trimming removed 1 base from V and 10 bases from J, with 10 bases in between. Germline V CDR1 and CDR2: SGHAT, FQNNGV. This CDR3 is built from 12 residues. The source was CD4+ T cells from blood, collected 12 months after liver transplant. The source of this sequence is a human patient who received a liver transplant. Some T cells may have come from the graft donor. V and J are TRBV11-2 and TRBJ1-1; D is possibly TRBD1 (6 bases). The CDR3 DNA follows: TGTGCCAGCAGCTTAGTAGGGGGGTTAGCTTTCTTT. Protein sequence: CASSLVGGLAFF.